Below, 27 T cell receptor beta chains from the same sample are listed, as sequenced in a study of T cell changes during pregnancy in multiple sclerosis. TCRdb's copy holds only in-frame clones and misses some; the assay was immunoSEQ multiplex PCR. The table lists under 45,000 clones, approximately 90% of them singletons, with approximately 4.5% in the top ten. Sequencing used CD8+ T cells from peripheral blood mononuclear cells, obtained in the first trimester of pregnancy. Source of these receptors: a female donor with multiple sclerosis, enrolled in a pregnancy study.

This chain uses TRBV6-5 with TRBJ1-2; a weak D match, TRBD1 (5 bases). Germline V lookup: CDR1 MNHEY, CDR2 SVGAGI. CDR3 length: 15 amino acids. Trimming pared 2 bases from V and 2 bases from J, leaving 12 bases between. The chain's CDR3 is CASSYSREENYGYTF. The CDR3 nucleotides are TGTGCCAGCAGTTACAGCAGGGAAGAGAACTATGGCTACACCTTC.

The gene calls are TRBV19 and TRBJ2-2, with 7 bases aligning to TRBD1. The CDR3 totals 18 residues. J was trimmed by 6 bases and V by 3 bases; bases with no gene match: 16. Germline CDR1 reads LNHDA; CDR2 reads SQIVND (reference sequence). CDR3 region: CASSMGDRGFPSPGELFF. For the CDR3, the DNA is TGTGCCAGTAGTATGGGGGACAGAGGGTTCCCTTCCCCCGGGGAGCTGTTTTTT.

The CDR3 DNA follows: TGTGCCAGCAGCTTAGGCAGGGGGCCTACCTACGAGCAGTACTTC. Its protein product is CASSLGRGPTYEQYF. The chain has TRBV13 and TRBJ2-7; 8 bases are shared with TRBD1. This CDR3 region has 15 residues. Germline CDR1 reads PRHDT; CDR2 reads FYEKMQ (reference sequence). The trim removed 0 bases at V and 2 bases at J, leaving 3 bases unmatched.

This sequence joins TRBV6-5 and TRBJ1-2; D unclear. Trimming removed 2 bases from V and 1 base from J, with 5 bases in between. Germline CDR1 and CDR2: MNHEY and SVGAGI. CDR3 length: 13 residues. As DNA, the CDR3 is TGTGCCAGCAGTTACACGGTTAACTATGGCTACACCTTC. Amino acids: CASSYTVNYGYTF.

CDR3 region: CASSYDAQGNQPQHF. The CDR3 region has the DNA TGCGCCAGCAGCTACGACGCCCAGGGAAATCAGCCCCAGCATTTT. V usage is TRBV4-1 and J usage is TRBJ1-5, with TRBD1 as a possible D gene (5 bases). V lost 5 bases, J lost 4 bases, and 15 bases lay in between. Germline-derived CDR1 and CDR2 are MGHRA and YSYEKL. CDR3 length: 15 residues.

This clone was detected once. The chain has TRBV7-3 and TRBJ1-2, with D possibly matching TRBD1 (6 bases). Trimming shortened V by 3 bases and J by 7 bases, and 21 bases separated the two germline ends. Germline assignment: CDR1 SGHTA and CDR2 FQGTGA. CDR3 size: 16 residues. CDR3 coding DNA: TGTGCCAGCAGCTTTTCGGGGGGCGGGACACCCTTTGGCTACACCTTC. This sequence encodes CASSFSGGGTPFGYTF.

The count of this clone is one. The chain links TRBV6-5 to TRBJ2-2, with D perhaps matching TRBD1 (6 bases). Trimming shortened V by 4 bases and J by 5 bases, and 11 bases separated the two germline ends. This CDR3 has 14 residues. Germline assignment: CDR1 MNHEY and CDR2 SVGAGI. The DNA for the CDR3 is TGTGCCAGCAGTTTCAGGGGTGGGACCGGGGAGCTGTTTTTT. Amino acid sequence: CASSFRGGTGELFF.

This chain connects TRBV4-3 to TRBJ2-7; a weak D match, TRBD1 (6 bases). The CDR3 covers 14 residues. Between the trimmed V and J ends, which lost 4 bases and 5 bases, there was a span of 15 bases. CDR1 is LGHNA and CDR2 is YSLEER in the germline V gene. The CDR3: CASSPHRVSNEQYF. CDR3 DNA sequence: TGCGCCAGCAGCCCCCACAGGGTGTCCAACGAGCAGTACTTC.

V usage is TRBV5-5 and J usage is TRBJ2-2, with D perhaps TRBD1 (6 bases). V dropped 1 base and J dropped 7 bases, with 14 bases sitting between them. This CDR3 has 15 residues. CDR1 SGHKS and CDR2 YYEKEE come from the germline V gene (reference sequence). The CDR3 spells CASSLSRGFYGELFF. The CDR3, as DNA: TGTGCCAGCAGCTTGTCTAGGGGGTTTTACGGGGAGCTGTTTTTT.

The chain joins TRBV4-3 to TRBJ2-1; 7 bases fit TRBD2. CDR3 length: 15 amino acids. The germline gives CDR1 LGHNA, CDR2 YSLEER. Trimming cost V 4 bases and J 6 bases; bases outside gene matches: 9. The CDR3 reads CASSPGLGQPNEQFF. The CDR3 nucleotides read TGCGCCAGCAGCCCTGGACTAGGCCAGCCCAATGAGCAGTTCTTC.

The sample holds one count of this clone. The chain uses TRBV5-6 and TRBJ2-3; the match to TRBD1 covers 9 bases. Trimming removed 2 bases from V and 6 bases from J; junction bases left unmatched: 7. Germline loops: CDR1 SGHDT, CDR2 YYEEEE. CDR3 length: 15 residues. CDR3 protein: CASSFGTGRSDTQYF. In DNA form, the CDR3 reads TGTGCCAGCAGCTTCGGGACAGGGAGGTCGGATACGCAGTATTTT. The full variable domain, completed using reference TRBV5-6 and TRBJ2-3, is DAGVTQSPTHLIKTRGQQVTLRCSPKSGHDTVSWYQQALGQGPQFIFQYYEEEERQRGNFPDRFSGHQFPNYSSELNVNALLLGDSALYLCASSFGTGRSDTQYFGPGTRLTVL.

The V call is TRBV5-6, the J call TRBJ1-1, with TRBD1 matching over 8 bases. CDR3 length equals 13 residues. Trimming at V came to 8 bases and at J to 2 bases, leaving 5 bases not matched to a gene. Germline V lookup: CDR1 SGHDT, CDR2 YYEEEE. In nucleotides, the CDR3 is TGTGCCAGTCAGGGGGCGAAAAACACTGAAGCTTTCTTT. This codes for CASQGAKNTEAFF.

J is TRBJ2-1 and V is TRBV29-1; TRBD2 aligns across 9 bases. Germline CDR1 and CDR2: SQVTM and ANQGSEA. The CDR3 extends over 14 amino acids. Trimming cost V 7 bases and J 3 bases; bases outside gene matches: 7. The CDR3 here is CSAASSGDYNEQFF. The CDR3 DNA follows: TGCAGCGCCGCTTCTAGCGGGGACTACAATGAGCAGTTCTTC.

This clone is medium-sized (0.01 to 0.1%) by share. The chain employs TRBV4-3 and TRBJ2-5; 9 nucleotides align to TRBD2. There are 16 residues in the CDR3. In germline, CDR1 is LGHNA, CDR2 YSLEER. V lost 2 bases, J lost 5 bases, and 9 bases stayed unmatched. This CDR3 is CASSQSLAGGFETQYF. The DNA for the CDR3 is TGCGCCAGCAGCCAAAGTCTGGCGGGGGGGTTTGAGACCCAGTACTTC.

V gene TRBV9 combines with J gene TRBJ2-1; 9 bases agree with TRBD2. The CDR3 spans 15 residues. Trimming cost V 3 bases and J 7 bases; bases outside gene matches: 8. Germline CDR1 reads SGDLS; CDR2 reads YYNGEE. The CDR3 sequence is CASSGVAGGPNEQFF. CDR3 bases: TGTGCCAGCAGCGGGGTGGCGGGGGGGCCGAATGAGCAGTTCTTC.

The chain employs TRBV10-3 and TRBJ2-7; D not resolved. CDR3 length equals 16 residues. V shed 2 bases and J shed 0 bases, with 14 bases lying between them. Germline V gives CDR1 ENHRY, CDR2 SYGVKD. Here the CDR3 DNA reads TGTGCCATCAGTGAGCTAACGGAACCTAGCTCCTACGAGCAGTACTTC. Its translation: CAISELTEPSSYEQYF.

This clone was counted once. The chain carries TRBV27 and TRBJ2-7, with D possibly being TRBD2 (6 bases). The CDR3 totals 13 residues. Germline values: CDR1 MNHEY, CDR2 SMNVEV (reference sequence). Between the trimmed V and J ends, which lost 6 bases and 6 bases, there was a span of 15 bases. Here the CDR3 reads CASSAGGAGEQYF. The CDR3 bases are TGTGCCAGCAGCGCCGGGGGAGCGGGCGAGCAGTACTTC.

The chain carries TRBV2 and TRBJ2-7, with D maybe TRBD1 (6 bases). V lost 2 bases and J 4 bases, leaving 12 bases between the germline ends. This CDR3 is built from 14 residues. The V gene's germline CDR1 is SNHLY and CDR2 FYNNEI. The CDR3 DNA follows: TGTGCCAGCAGTGAACAGGGGTTTCGTTACGAGCAGTACTTC. Protein sequence: CASSEQGFRYEQYF.

The rearrangement uses TRBV4-2 and TRBJ2-7; D is perhaps TRBD1 (6 bases). Germline CDR1 LGHNA, CDR2 YNFKEQ. V was cut by 1 base and J by 2 bases, with 15 bases left in between. The CDR3 consists of 16 residues. The DNA of the CDR3 is TGTGCCAGCAGCCAAGGGGGGTCAGGGGTCCCCTACGAGCAGTACTTC. It codes for CASSQGGSGVPYEQYF.

This chain uses TRBV9 with TRBJ2-3; D is undetermined. Germline loops: CDR1 SGDLS, CDR2 YYNGEE. V gave up 3 bases and J gave up 3 bases, with 11 bases separating them. The CDR3 extends over 14 amino acids. CDR3 in amino acids: CASSALPGTDTQYF. CDR3 sequence (DNA): TGTGCCAGCAGCGCCCTCCCCGGGACAGATACGCAGTATTTT.

The chain carries TRBV27 and TRBJ2-3; D remains unclear. V gave up 6 bases and J gave up 4 bases, with 11 bases separating them. The length of the CDR3 is 13 residues. Germline V gene lookup returns CDR1 MNHEY and CDR2 SMNVEV (reference sequence). DNA of the CDR3: TGTGCCAGCAGATCGGCCCGGGCAGATACGCAGTATTTT. Its protein is CASRSARADTQYF.

This chain uses TRBV18 with TRBJ2-2; 8 positions agree with TRBD2. V was pared by 1 base and J by 2 bases, with 12 bases of the junction left unmatched. Per germline, CDR1 KGHSH and CDR2 LQKENI. The CDR3 sequence is 19 residues long. This CDR3 is CASSPQRQAGDLNTGELFF. CDR3 nucleotide sequence: TGTGCCAGCTCACCACAGAGGCAAGCGGGGGACCTAAACACCGGGGAGCTGTTTTTT.

The chain joins TRBV7-9 to TRBJ2-7; maybe TRBD2 (6 bases). This CDR3 has 14 amino acids. The V end was cut by 4 bases, the J end by 4 bases, with 14 bases between. Germline lookup yields CDR1 SEHNR and CDR2 FQNEAQ (reference sequence). Here the CDR3 DNA reads TGTGCCAGCAGCTCCACCGGAGGGGTGTACGAGCAGTACTTC. Translating gives CASSSTGGVYEQYF.

The chain is built from TRBV5-6 and TRBJ1-2, with D unresolved. CDR3 length: 12 residues. CDR1 and CDR2 from the germline V gene are SGHDT and YYEEEE. The ends were cut back, 4 bases at V and 5 bases at J, with 9 bases in the middle. The CDR3 loop reads CASSPRTYGYTF. In DNA, the CDR3 is TGTGCCAGCAGCCCGAGGACTTATGGCTACACCTTC.

The chain employs TRBV27 and TRBJ1-6, with D unclear. V lost 0 bases to trimming and J lost 6 bases, with 3 bases between them. CDR1 and CDR2 (germline): MNHEY, SMNVEV (reference sequence). The CDR3 has 13 amino acids. The CDR3 sequence: CASSLSANSPLHF. CDR3 bases: TGTGCCAGCAGTTTATCGGCTAATTCACCCCTCCACTTT.

The count of this clone is one. The chain recombines TRBV9 with TRBJ2-3; D may be TRBD2 (7 bases). The ends were cut back, 4 bases at V and 2 bases at J, with 17 bases in the middle. The CDR3 is 16 residues long. Germline CDR1 and CDR2: SGDLS and YYNGEE. The CDR3 DNA is TGTGCCAGCAGCTCCAATGGGGGGGCCCTCACAGATACGCAGTATTTT. This translates into CASSSNGGALTDTQYF.

The rearrangement joins TRBV5-6 to TRBJ2-7, with 8 positions matching TRBD1. In germline, CDR1 is SGHDT, CDR2 YYEEEE. V was pared by 4 bases and J by 2 bases, with 5 bases of the junction left unmatched. The CDR3 has 14 residues. The CDR3 sequence is CASSPTGQAYEQYF. The CDR3, as DNA: TGTGCCAGCAGCCCGACGGGACAGGCCTACGAGCAGTACTTC.